The rows below give T cell receptor beta chains drawn from one sample of a study of blood T cell repertoires in COVID-19. Some clones are missing from TCRdb's copy, which holds only in-frame ones; the method was immunoSEQ multiplex PCR. The table lists 250,000 or so clones, about four fifths of them singletons. Sequencing used peripheral blood. Receptors originate from a woman in her forties who had recovered from COVID-19. The CDR3 runs from the conserved cysteine through the conserved F or W. The D gene is left open where the match is weak. Clone size appears in some rows only: once, few, many, or a class for an expanded clone.

D: TRBD1; V: TRBV2; J: TRBJ2-1; size: few; DNA: TGTGCCAGCAGTCTAGGGACAGCCGTCAACCAGTTCTTC; CDR3: CASSLGTAVNQFF
D: NA; V: TRBV10-3; J: TRBJ1-4; size: NA; DNA: TGTGCCATCAGTGAGTCGGGTTTGGAGGGGGAAAAACTGTTTTTT; CDR3: CAISESGLEGEKLFF
D: TRBD1; V: TRBV28; J: TRBJ1-2; size: NA; DNA: TGTGCCAGCAGTTCGCCGGACAGGGGCTATGGCTACACCTTC; CDR3: CASSSPDRGYGYTF
D: TRBD1; V: TRBV30; J: TRBJ1-2; size: NA; DNA: TGTGCCTGGAGTTGGACAGGGCCTAGAGGCTACACCTTC; CDR3: CAWSWTGPRGYTF
D: NA; V: TRBV6-4; J: TRBJ1-1; size: NA; DNA: TGTGCCAGCAGCGAACATGAAAACACTGAAGCTTTCTTT; CDR3: CASSEHENTEAFF
D: NA; V: TRBV6-6; J: TRBJ2-5; size: NA; DNA: TGTGCCAGCAGTTACTCGATCCTTTGGCCCCAAGAGACCCAGTACTTC; CDR3: CASSYSILWPQETQYF
D: TRBD1; V: TRBV4-1; J: TRBJ1-1; size: NA; DNA: TGCGCCAGCAGCCTGGTGGGCAGGGGGACGCGGAACACTGAAGCTTTCTTT; CDR3: CASSLVGRGTRNTEAFF
D: NA; V: TRBV28; J: TRBJ2-7; size: NA; DNA: TGTGCCAGCAGCTATACACGGACAGATTACGAGCAGTACTTC; CDR3: CASSYTRTDYEQYF
D: NA; V: TRBV24-1; J: TRBJ2-3; size: NA; DNA: TGTGCCACCAGTGATTTGCGCCGGGCTGGGGAGACGCAGTATTTT; CDR3: CATSDLRRAGETQYF
D: NA; V: TRBV11-3; J: TRBJ2-2; size: NA; DNA: TGTGCCAGCAGCTCCGGGAACACCGGGGAGCTGTTTTTT; CDR3: CASSSGNTGELFF
D: TRBD1; V: TRBV7-9; J: TRBJ2-7; size: NA; DNA: TGTGCCAGCAGCTTAGCGAGGGGACAGGGGTTTTCCTACGAGCAGTACTTC; CDR3: CASSLARGQGFSYEQYF
D: NA; V: TRBV11-1; J: TRBJ2-7; size: NA; DNA: TGTGCCAGCAGCGGGACACCAGCTCGGGAGCAGTACTTC; CDR3: CASSGTPAREQYF
D: TRBD1; V: TRBV11-3; J: TRBJ1-1; size: few; DNA: TGTGCCAGCAGCCCCCCGGGACAGGGGGCGGGTGAAGCTTTCTTT; CDR3: CASSPPGQGAGEAFF
D: NA; V: TRBV6-7; J: TRBJ1-5; size: NA; DNA: TGTGCCAGCAGTTACTCGAGTCCCCGAGGGAATCAGCCCCAGCATTTT; CDR3: CASSYSSPRGNQPQHF
D: NA; V: TRBV6-1; J: TRBJ1-5; size: NA; DNA: TGTGCCAGCAGTGAAGAGTGGACAGCTAACAATCAGCCCCAGCATTTT; CDR3: CASSEEWTANNQPQHF
D: TRBD1; V: TRBV6-6; J: TRBJ2-7; size: few; DNA: TGTGCCAGCAGTTTTACGACAGGGACCTACGAGCAGTACTTC; CDR3: CASSFTTGTYEQYF
D: NA; V: TRBV7-2; J: TRBJ2-2; size: NA; DNA: TGTGCCAGCAGCCCGACAGGGAACACCGGGGAGCTGTTTTTT; CDR3: CASSPTGNTGELFF
D: TRBD2; V: TRBV19; J: TRBJ2-5; size: NA; DNA: TGTGCCAGTAGAAATAGACTAGCGGGAGAAGAGACCCAGTACTTC; CDR3: CASRNRLAGEETQYF
D: TRBD1; V: TRBV5-1; J: TRBJ1-2; size: NA; DNA: TGCGCCAGCAGCTTGGGAGGACAGGCTAACTATGGCTACACCTTC; CDR3: CASSLGGQANYGYTF
D: TRBD1; V: TRBV6-2/TRBV6-3; J: TRBJ1-4; size: once; DNA: TGTGCCAGCAGTTACAGGGGGCTGGGTGAAAAACTGTTTTTT; CDR3: CASSYRGLGEKLFF
D: NA; V: TRBV9; J: TRBJ1-1; size: NA; DNA: TGTGCCAGCAGCGTGGGTTGGACAGCCCTAGAAGCTTTCTTT; CDR3: CASSVGWTALEAFF
D: TRBD1; V: TRBV24-1; J: TRBJ2-1; size: NA; DNA: TGTGCCACCAGTGAGTCCGTTACAGGGGGCACCTACAATGAGCAGTTCTTC; CDR3: CATSESVTGGTYNEQFF
D: TRBD1; V: TRBV11-2; J: TRBJ2-3; size: NA; DNA: TGTGCCAGCAGCCCCGGGACAGGGGGAGATACGCAGTATTTT; CDR3: CASSPGTGGDTQYF
D: NA; V: TRBV2; J: TRBJ1-1; size: NA; DNA: TGTGCCAGCCATTCAGGGAACACTGAAGCTTTCTTT; CDR3: CASHSGNTEAFF
D: TRBD2; V: TRBV3-1/TRBV3-2; J: TRBJ2-1; size: once; DNA: TGTGCCAGCAGCTCCGGGACTAGCGTGTACAATGAGCAGTTCTTC; CDR3: CASSSGTSVYNEQFF
D: NA; V: TRBV2; J: TRBJ1-5; size: NA; DNA: TGTGCCAGCAGTGAGGGCCCGAATCAGCCCCAGCATTTT; CDR3: CASSEGPNQPQHF
D: NA; V: TRBV2; J: TRBJ2-1; size: NA; DNA: TGTGCCAGCAAAAGGACCGAGGCAGGGAATACTGAGCAGTTCTTC; CDR3: CASKRTEAGNTEQFF
D: NA; V: TRBV5-4; J: TRBJ2-5; size: NA; DNA: TGTGCCAGCAGCTTACAAGGCGGTGAGACCCAGTACTTC; CDR3: CASSLQGGETQYF
D: NA; V: TRBV10-3; J: TRBJ2-1; size: NA; DNA: TGTGCCATCAGTGGTAGGGGACTCGGTGATCAGTTCTTC; CDR3: CAISGRGLGDQFF